This TCR beta chain was retrieved from a study of control samples from healthy donors and cancer patients. Assay used: immunoSEQ multiplex PCR; TCRdb lists only in-frame clones, some missing. The repertoire holds 100,000 to 150,000 clones, with around 86% as singletons. This clone has a handful of counts. This CDR3 has 13 amino acids. V shed 7 bases and J 2 bases; nucleotides not matched to a gene: 2. The V gene's germline CDR1 is SNHLY and CDR2 FYNNEI. The chain joins TRBV2 to TRBJ2-3; 8 bases fit TRBD1. This receptor was taken from a man aged 40-49 years in good health. The specimen was blood. In DNA form, the CDR3 reads TGTGCCAGCACGGACAGGGTCACAGATACGCAGTATTTT. It specifies CASTDRVTDTQYF.